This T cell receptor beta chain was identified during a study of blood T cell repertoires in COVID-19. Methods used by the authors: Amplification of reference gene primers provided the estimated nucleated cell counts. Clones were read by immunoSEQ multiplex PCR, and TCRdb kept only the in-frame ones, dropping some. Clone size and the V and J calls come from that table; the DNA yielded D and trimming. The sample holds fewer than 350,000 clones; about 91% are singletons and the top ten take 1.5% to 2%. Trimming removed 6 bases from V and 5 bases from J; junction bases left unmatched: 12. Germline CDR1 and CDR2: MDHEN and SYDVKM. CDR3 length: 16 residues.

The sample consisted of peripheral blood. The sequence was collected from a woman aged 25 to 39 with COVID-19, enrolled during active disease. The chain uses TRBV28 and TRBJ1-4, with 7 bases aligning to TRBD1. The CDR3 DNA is TGTGCCAGCAGCTCCCCTGGCAGGGGGACCAATGAAAAACTGTTTTTT. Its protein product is CASSSPGRGTNEKLFF.